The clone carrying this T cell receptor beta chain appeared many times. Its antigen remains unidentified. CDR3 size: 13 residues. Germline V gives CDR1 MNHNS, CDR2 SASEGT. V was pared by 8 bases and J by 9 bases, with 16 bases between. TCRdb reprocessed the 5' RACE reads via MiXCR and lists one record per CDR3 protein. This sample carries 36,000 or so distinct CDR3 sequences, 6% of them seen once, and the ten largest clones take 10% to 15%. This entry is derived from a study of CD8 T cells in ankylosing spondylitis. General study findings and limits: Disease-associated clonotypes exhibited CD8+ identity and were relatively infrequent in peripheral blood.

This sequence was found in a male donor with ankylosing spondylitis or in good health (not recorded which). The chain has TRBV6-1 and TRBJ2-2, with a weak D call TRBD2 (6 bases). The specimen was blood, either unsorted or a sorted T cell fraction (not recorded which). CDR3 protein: CASRETRTRELFF. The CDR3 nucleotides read TGTGCCAGCCGGGAGACTCGTACGCGGGAGCTGTTTTTT.